These 6 T cell receptor beta chains originate from one sample sequenced in a study of blood T cell repertoires in COVID-19. Assay used: immunoSEQ multiplex PCR; TCRdb lists only in-frame clones, some missing. Seen here are roughly 360,000 clones, 80% to 90% observed once, and the top ten hold 1% to 1.5%. The sequenced sample consisted of PBMCs or T cells enriched from blood (not recorded which). The receptors here all came from a man younger than 40 who had recovered from COVID-19.

The CDR3 protein is CASSLGSGGGTEAFF. The CDR3 DNA reads as TGTGCCAGCAGCTTAGGATCGGGGGGCGGCACTGAAGCTTTCTTT. V and J are TRBV7-9 and TRBJ1-1, with a tentative D call TRBD1 (6 bases). V lost 1 base to trimming and J lost 4 bases, with 13 bases between them. Germline V gene data show CDR1 as SEHNR and CDR2 as FQNEAQ (reference sequence). The CDR3 sequence is 15 residues long.

V and J are TRBV7-8 and TRBJ1-5; D remains unclear. CDR1 and CDR2 from the germline V gene are SGHVS and FQNEAQ. V was clipped by 3 bases and J by 7 bases, with 19 bases between them. The CDR3 totals 16 residues. Here the CDR3 DNA reads TGTGCCAGCAGCTTCGCGGGTGGGGTAGCCGAACAGCCCCAGCATTTT. Protein product: CASSFAGGVAEQPQHF.

The J gene is TRBJ1-4, the V gene TRBV4-2; 9 nucleotides match TRBD1. J gave up 4 bases and V 0 bases, and 9 bases lay outside the gene matches. Germline V gene data show CDR1 as LGHNA and CDR2 as YNFKEQ. This CDR3 region has 18 residues. As DNA, the CDR3 is TGTGCCAGCAGCCAAGACTCCCGGACAGGGGACCATAATGAAAAACTGTTTTTT. As protein: CASSQDSRTGDHNEKLFF.

The V and J genes are TRBV6-2 or TRBV6-3 and TRBJ1-5; 7 positions agree with TRBD1. With 4 bases clipped from V and 3 bases from J, the junction kept 3 bases outside the gene matches. CDR3 size: 14 residues. Germline CDR1 reads MNHEY; CDR2 reads SVGEGT. CDR3 nucleotides: TGTGCCAGCAGTTCGACAGGGACCAATCAGCCCCAGCATTTT. This gives the protein CASSSTGTNQPQHF.

V gene TRBV5-1 combines with J gene TRBJ1-6; a possible D gene is TRBD1 (6 bases). Deletions cut 0 bases from V and 8 bases from J, with 15 bases between. From germline, CDR1 is SGHRS and CDR2 YFSETQ. The CDR3 loop spans 16 amino acids. CDR3 in DNA: TGCGCCAGCAGCTTGGAGACAGGTCTGGGGGATTCACCCCTCCACTTT. Residues: CASSLETGLGDSPLHF.

CDR3 region: CASSQDTSGAGDTQYF. The CDR3 coding sequence is TGTGCCAGCAGCCAAGATACTAGCGGGGCAGGGGATACGCAGTATTTT. The chain is built from TRBV4-2 and TRBJ2-3, with 10 bases aligning to TRBD2. Germline CDR1 LGHNA, CDR2 YNFKEQ. V gave up 0 bases and J gave up 6 bases; unmatched junction bases: 6. CDR3 length: 16 amino acids.